This T cell receptor (beta chain) stems from a study of blood T cell repertoires in COVID-19 (TCRdb year 2020). Background for the entire study: Samples from collaborators originated in the United States, Italy and Spain and spanned both the acute and convalescent phases of COVID-19. The repertoires were made available in a free public database intended to serve as a resource for research on the immune response to SARS-CoV-2. HLA class I and class II types, where available, came from metadata supplied by the sample provider rather than from assay-based typing. The prospective study material was composed of cDNA or gDNA derived from T cells, B-cell-depleted T cells, or PBMCs. Subjects who had been exposed to COVID-19, were actively infected with it, or had recovered from it provided the deeply sampled blood TCRbeta repertoires that made up the dataset. Sample metadata almost always included a de-identified subject ID, COVID-19 status, age in years and sex. Samples were obtained from the ongoing ImmuneRACE study (first 160 participants) and from about 1,300 subjects provided by 6 global collaborators.

Ends trimmed: V by 7 bases, J by 3 bases; bases unmatched to a gene: 6. For CDR1 and CDR2, the germline V gene lists SGHTA and FQGNSA. The cysteine opens and the phenylalanine closes a CDR3 of 13 amino acids. Just CDR3 DNA is preserved here, 39 bases in frame from base 1. In the case of this clone: No cognate antigen has been identified for it. Base qualities are missing; no much larger clone stands one base away.

Broader findings and caveats from the paper: How much clinical and demographic metadata was included differed by source and by participant, and the metadata was provided uncurated.

Each collaborating institution followed its own protocols to collect whole blood in K2EDTA tubes. Collaborator samples were shipped for TCRbeta analysis as frozen whole blood, isolated PBMCs, or DNA extracted from either sample type. TCRbeta CDR3 regions were amplified from genomic DNA by means of the immunoSEQ Assay, a bias-controlled multiplex PCR. In the paper's pipeline: Within the assay, amplification of reference gene primers was used to estimate how many nucleated cells each sample contained. To quantify the absolute abundance of each unique TCRbeta CDR3 rearrangement, sequence reads were collapsed and filtered. Productive Simpson clonality was computed per sample as the square root of Simpson's diversity index over productive rearrangements. TCRdb's version of the immuneACCESS table is confined to in-frame rearrangements and falls short of the full clone set. An unresolved V gene accounts for under half of the shortfall where checked; the remainder is of unknown origin. D and trimming come from the DNA, and the V and J calls and clone size come from that table. This sample lists over 75,000 clones; about 90% were detected once. The ten largest clones capture roughly 1.5% of the sample.

What was sequenced was peripheral blood. This TCR came from a human donor with active COVID-19. The donor label of this sample is uncertain. Rearrangement joined TRBV7-2 to TRBJ2-7; TRBD1 lines up with 7 middle nucleotides. The CDR3 has the sequence CASTDRVNYEQYF. The nucleotide sequence reads as follows: TGTGCCAGCACCGACAGGGTAAACTACGAGCAGTACTTC.